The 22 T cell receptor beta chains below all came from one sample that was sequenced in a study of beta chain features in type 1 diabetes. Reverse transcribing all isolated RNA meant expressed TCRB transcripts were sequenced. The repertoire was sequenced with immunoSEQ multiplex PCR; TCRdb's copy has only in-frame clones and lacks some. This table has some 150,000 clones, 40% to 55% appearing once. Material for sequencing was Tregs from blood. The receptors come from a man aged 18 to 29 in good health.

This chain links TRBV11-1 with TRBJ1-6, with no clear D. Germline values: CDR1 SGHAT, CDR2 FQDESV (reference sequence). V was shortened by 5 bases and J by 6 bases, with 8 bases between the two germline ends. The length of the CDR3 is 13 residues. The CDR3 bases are TGTGCCAGCAGCCCCGAGTTTAATTCACCCCTCCACTTT. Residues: CASSPEFNSPLHF. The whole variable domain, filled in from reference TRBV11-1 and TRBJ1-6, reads EAEVAQSPRYKITEKSQAVAFWCDPISGHATLYWYRQILGQGPELLVQFQDESVVDDSQLPKDRFSAERLKGVDSTLKIQPAELGDSAMYLCASSPEFNSPLHFGNGTRLTVT.

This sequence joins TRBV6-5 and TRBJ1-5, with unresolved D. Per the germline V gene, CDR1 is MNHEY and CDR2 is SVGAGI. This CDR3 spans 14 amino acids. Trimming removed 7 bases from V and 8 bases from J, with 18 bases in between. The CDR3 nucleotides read TGTGCCAGCACCGAAAGGAGTCGCGGGAAGCCCCAGCATTTT. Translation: CASTERSRGKPQHF.

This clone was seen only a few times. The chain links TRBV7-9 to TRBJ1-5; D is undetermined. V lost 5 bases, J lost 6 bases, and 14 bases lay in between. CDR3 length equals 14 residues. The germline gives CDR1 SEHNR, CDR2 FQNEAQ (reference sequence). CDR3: CASSPSGLGQPQHF. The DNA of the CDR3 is TGTGCCAGCAGCCCCTCGGGGTTGGGTCAGCCCCAGCATTTT.

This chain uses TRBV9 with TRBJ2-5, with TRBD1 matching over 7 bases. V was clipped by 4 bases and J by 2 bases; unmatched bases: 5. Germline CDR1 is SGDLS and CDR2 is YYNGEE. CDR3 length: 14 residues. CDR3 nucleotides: TGTGCCAGCAGCCTGGGACAGTTACAAGAGACCCAGTACTTC. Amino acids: CASSLGQLQETQYF.

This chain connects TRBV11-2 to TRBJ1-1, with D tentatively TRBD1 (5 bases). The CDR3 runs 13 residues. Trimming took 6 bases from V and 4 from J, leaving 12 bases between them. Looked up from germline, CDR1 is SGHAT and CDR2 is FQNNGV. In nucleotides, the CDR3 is TGTGCCAGCAGGGGAGGGGATGGCACTGAAGCTTTCTTT. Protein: CASRGGDGTEAFF.

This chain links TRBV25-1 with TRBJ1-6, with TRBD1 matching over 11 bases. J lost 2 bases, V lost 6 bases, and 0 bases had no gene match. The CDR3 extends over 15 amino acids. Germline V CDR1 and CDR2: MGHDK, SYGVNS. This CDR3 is CASRGQGAYNSPLHF. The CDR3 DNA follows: TGTGCCAGCAGGGGACAGGGGGCCTATAATTCACCCCTCCACTTT.

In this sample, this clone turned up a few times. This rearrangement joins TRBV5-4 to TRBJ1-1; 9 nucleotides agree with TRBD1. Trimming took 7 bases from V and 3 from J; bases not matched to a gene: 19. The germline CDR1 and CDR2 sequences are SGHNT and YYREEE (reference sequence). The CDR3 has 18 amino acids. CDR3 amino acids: CASQGRRSDRGLDTEAFF. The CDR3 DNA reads TGTGCCAGCCAAGGCAGGCGATCGGACAGGGGTTTGGACACTGAAGCTTTCTTT.

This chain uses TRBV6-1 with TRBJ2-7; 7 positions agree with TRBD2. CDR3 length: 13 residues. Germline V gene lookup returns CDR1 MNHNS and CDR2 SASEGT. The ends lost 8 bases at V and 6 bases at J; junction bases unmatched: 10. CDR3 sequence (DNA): TGTGCCAGCCTTAAAGGACTAGACCTCGAGCAGTACTTC. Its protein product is CASLKGLDLEQYF.

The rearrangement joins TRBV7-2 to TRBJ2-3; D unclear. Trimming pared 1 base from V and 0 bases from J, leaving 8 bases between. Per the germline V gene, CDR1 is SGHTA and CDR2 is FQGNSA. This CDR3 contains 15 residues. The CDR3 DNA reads TGTGCCAGCAGCTTAGTGGGCATAAGCACAGATACGCAGTATTTT. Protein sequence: CASSLVGISTDTQYF.

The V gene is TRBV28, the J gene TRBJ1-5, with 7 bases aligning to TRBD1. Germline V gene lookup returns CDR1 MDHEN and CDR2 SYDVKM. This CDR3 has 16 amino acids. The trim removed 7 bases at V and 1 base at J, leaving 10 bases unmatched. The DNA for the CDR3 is TGTGCCAGCACCCTAGTTAGGGGGCTCAGCAATCAGCCCCAGCATTTT. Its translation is CASTLVRGLSNQPQHF.

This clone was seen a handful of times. In DNA form, the CDR3 reads TGTGCCAGCAGCTGGACAGGGGCGGAGAAGCAGTTCTTC. Protein product: CASSWTGAEKQFF. The gene calls are TRBV5-4 and TRBJ2-1, with 9 bases identical to TRBD1. The CDR3 runs to 13 residues. Germline-derived CDR1 and CDR2 are SGHNT and YYREEE (reference sequence). V shed 3 bases and J 11 bases; nucleotides not matched to a gene: 6.

The CDR3 protein is CASSSGTGIGGYTF. CDR3 DNA: TGTGCCAGCAGTTCCGGGACAGGGATTGGAGGCTACACCTTC. This sequence joins TRBV28 and TRBJ1-2; 9 bases agree with TRBD1. V lost 4 bases, J lost 8 bases, and 8 bases stayed unmatched. Germline loops: CDR1 MDHEN, CDR2 SYDVKM. The CDR3 extends over 14 amino acids.

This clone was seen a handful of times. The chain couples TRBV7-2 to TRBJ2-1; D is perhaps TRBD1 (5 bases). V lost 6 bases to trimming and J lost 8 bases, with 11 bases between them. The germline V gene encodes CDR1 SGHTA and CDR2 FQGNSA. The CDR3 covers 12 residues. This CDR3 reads CASSEQGYEQFF. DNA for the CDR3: TGTGCCAGCAGTGAGCAGGGCTATGAGCAGTTCTTC.

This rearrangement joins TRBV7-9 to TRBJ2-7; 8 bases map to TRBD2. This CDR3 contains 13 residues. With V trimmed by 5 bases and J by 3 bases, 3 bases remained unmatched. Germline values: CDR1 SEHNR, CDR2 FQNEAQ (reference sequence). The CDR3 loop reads CASSHSGSYEQYF. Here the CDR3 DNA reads TGTGCCAGCAGCCACAGCGGGAGCTACGAGCAGTACTTC.

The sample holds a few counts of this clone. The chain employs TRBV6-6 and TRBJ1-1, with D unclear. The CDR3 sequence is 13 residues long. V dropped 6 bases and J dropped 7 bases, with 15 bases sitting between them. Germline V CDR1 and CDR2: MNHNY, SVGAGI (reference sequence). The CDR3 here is CASRRLGGGEAFF. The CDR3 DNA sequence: TGTGCCAGCAGGAGATTGGGAGGCGGTGAAGCTTTCTTT.

In nucleotides, the CDR3 is TGTGCCAGTAGGACGGACAGGGCGAGCCAAGAGCAGTACTTC. This gives the protein CASRTDRASQEQYF. This chain joins TRBV19 and TRBJ2-7; 8 bases fit TRBD1. V shed 6 bases and J 7 bases; nucleotides not matched to a gene: 11. The CDR3 extends over 14 amino acids. CDR1 and CDR2 from the germline V gene are LNHDA and SQIVND (reference sequence).

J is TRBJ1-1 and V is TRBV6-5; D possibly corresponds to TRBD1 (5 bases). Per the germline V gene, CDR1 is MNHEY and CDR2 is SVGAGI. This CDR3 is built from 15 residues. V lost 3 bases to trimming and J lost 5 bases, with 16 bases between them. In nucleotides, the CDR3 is TGTGCCAGCAGTTATAGGCGGAGGGGTGTGACTGAAGCTTTCTTT. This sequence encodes CASSYRRRGVTEAFF.

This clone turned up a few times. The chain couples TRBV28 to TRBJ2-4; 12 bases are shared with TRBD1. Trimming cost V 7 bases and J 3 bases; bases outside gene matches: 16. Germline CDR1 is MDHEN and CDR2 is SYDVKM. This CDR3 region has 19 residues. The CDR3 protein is CASTLGGDRGPNGKNIQYF. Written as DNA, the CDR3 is TGTGCCAGCACCCTTGGAGGGGACAGGGGGCCGAATGGCAAAAACATTCAGTACTTC.

Written as DNA, the CDR3 is TGTGCCAGCAGCTTAGGATCGGCAGGGAACACTGAAGCTTTCTTT. Encoded protein: CASSLGSAGNTEAFF. The J gene is TRBJ1-1, the V gene TRBV7-3, with no clear D. The CDR3 runs 15 residues. Trimming removed 2 bases at V and 1 base at J, with 11 bases between. The germline CDR1 and CDR2 sequences are SGHTA and FQGTGA.

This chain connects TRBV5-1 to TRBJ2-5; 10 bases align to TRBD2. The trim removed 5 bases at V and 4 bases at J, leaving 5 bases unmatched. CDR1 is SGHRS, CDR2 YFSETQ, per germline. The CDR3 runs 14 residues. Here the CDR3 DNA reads TGCGCCAGCAGAGTAGCGGGGGGCCGAGAGACCCAGTACTTC. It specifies CASRVAGGRETQYF.

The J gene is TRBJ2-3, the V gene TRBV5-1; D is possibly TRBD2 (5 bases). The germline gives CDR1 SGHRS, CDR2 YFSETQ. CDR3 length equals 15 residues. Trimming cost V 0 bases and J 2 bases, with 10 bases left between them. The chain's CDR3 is CASSLGLAVTDTQYF. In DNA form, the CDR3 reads TGCGCCAGCAGCTTGGGCCTAGCCGTCACAGATACGCAGTATTTT.

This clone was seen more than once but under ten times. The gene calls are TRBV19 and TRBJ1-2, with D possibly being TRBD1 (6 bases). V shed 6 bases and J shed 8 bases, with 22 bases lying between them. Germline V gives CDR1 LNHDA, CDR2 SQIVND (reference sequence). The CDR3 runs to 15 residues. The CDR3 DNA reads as TGTGCCAGTAGACCGCCGACAGGCCCCGGGAAGGGCTACACCTTC. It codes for CASRPPTGPGKGYTF. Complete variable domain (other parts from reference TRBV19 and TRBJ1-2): DGGITQSPKYLFRKEGQNVTLSCEQNLNHDAMYWYRQDPGQGLRLIYYSQIVNDFQKGDIAEGYSVSREKKESFPLTVTSAQKNPTAFYLCASRPPTGPGKGYTFGSGTRLTVV.